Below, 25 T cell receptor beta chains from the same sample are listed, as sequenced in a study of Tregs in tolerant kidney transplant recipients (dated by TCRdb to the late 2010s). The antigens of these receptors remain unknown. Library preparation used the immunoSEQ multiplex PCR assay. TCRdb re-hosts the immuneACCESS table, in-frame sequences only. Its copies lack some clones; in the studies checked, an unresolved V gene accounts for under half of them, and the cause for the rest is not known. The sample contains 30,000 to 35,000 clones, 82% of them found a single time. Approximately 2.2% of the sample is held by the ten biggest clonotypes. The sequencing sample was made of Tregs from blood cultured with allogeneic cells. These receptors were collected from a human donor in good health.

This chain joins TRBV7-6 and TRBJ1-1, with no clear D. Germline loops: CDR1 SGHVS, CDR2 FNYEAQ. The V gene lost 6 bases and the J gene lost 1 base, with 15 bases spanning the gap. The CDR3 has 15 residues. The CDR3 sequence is CASRPNTAGNTEAFF. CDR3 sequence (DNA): TGTGCCAGCAGGCCTAACACCGCCGGGAACACTGAAGCTTTCTTT.

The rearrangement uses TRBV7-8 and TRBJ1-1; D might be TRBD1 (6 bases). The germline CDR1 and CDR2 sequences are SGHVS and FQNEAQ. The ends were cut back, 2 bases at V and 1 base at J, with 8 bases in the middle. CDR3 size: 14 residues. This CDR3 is CASSLSGENTEAFF. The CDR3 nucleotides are TGTGCCAGCAGCTTATCAGGGGAGAACACTGAAGCTTTCTTT.

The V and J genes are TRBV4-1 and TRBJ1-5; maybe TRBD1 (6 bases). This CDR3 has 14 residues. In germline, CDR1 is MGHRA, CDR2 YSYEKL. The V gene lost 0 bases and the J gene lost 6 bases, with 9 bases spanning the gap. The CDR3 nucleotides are TGCGCCAGCAGCCAAGAGTCCAGGGGTCAGCCCCAGCATTTT. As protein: CASSQESRGQPQHF.

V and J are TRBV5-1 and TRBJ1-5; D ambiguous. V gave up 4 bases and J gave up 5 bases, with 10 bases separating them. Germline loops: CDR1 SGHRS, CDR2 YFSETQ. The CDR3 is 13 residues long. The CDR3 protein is CASSEGLDQPQHF. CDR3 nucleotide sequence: TGCGCCAGCAGCGAAGGATTGGATCAGCCCCAGCATTTT.

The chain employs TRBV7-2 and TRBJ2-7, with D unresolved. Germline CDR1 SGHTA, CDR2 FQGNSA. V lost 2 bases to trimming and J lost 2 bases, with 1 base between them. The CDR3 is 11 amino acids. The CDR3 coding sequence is TGTGCCAGCAGCTTAACCTACGAGCAGTACTTC. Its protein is CASSLTYEQYF.

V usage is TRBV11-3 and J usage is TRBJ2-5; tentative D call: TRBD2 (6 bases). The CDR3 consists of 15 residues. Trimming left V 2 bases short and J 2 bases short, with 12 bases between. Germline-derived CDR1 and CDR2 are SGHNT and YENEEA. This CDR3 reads CASSLQGLRQETQYF. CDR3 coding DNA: TGTGCCAGCAGCTTACAGGGACTGCGACAAGAGACCCAGTACTTC.

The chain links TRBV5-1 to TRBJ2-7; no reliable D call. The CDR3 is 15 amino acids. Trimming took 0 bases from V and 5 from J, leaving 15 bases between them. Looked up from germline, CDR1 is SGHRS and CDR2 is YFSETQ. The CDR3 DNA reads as TGCGCCAGCAGCTTGGTGGCAGGCCCCCGGAACGAGCAGTACTTC. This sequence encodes CASSLVAGPRNEQYF.

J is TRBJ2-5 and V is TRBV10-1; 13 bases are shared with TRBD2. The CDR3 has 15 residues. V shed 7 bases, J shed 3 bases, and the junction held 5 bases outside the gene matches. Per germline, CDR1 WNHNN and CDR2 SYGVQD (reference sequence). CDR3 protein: CASTPGLAGKETQYF. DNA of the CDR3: TGCGCCAGCACCCCGGGACTAGCGGGGAAAGAGACCCAGTACTTC.

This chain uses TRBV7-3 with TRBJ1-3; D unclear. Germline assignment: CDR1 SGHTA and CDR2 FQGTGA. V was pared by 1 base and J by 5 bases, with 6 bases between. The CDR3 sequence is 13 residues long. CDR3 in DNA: TGTGCCAGCAGCTTAATTTACCGAAACACCATATATTTT. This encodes CASSLIYRNTIYF.

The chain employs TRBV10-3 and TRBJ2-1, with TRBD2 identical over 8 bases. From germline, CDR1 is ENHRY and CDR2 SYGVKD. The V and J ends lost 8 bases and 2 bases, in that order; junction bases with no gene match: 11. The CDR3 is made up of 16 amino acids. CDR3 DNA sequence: TGTGCCATCGGTGGGGAAGGGACTAGAACCTACAATGAGCAGTTCTTC. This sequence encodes CAIGGEGTRTYNEQFF.

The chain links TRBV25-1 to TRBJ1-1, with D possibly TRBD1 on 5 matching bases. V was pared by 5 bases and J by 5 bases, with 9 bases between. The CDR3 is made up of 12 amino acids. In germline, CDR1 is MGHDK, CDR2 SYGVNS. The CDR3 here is CASSHGGTEAFF. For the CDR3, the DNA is TGTGCCAGCAGTCATGGGGGGACTGAAGCTTTCTTT.

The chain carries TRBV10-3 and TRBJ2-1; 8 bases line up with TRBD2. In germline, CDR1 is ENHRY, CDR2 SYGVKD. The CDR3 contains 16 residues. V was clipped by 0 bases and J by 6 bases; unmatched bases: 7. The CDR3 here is CAISESTGLAFNEQFF. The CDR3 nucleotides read TGTGCCATCAGTGAGTCGACCGGACTAGCCTTCAATGAGCAGTTCTTC.

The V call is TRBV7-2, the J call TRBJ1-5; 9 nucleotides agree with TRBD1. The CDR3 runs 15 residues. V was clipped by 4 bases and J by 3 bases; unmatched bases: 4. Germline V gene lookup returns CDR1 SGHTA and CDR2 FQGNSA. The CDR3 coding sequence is TGTGCCAGCAGCTCCGGACAGGGGTTCAATCAGCCCCAGCATTTT. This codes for CASSSGQGFNQPQHF.

Here the CDR3 reads CASSLTSLGYEQYF. The DNA for the CDR3 is TGCGCCAGCAGCCTCACTTCCCTCGGGTACGAGCAGTACTTC. This sequence joins TRBV5-1 and TRBJ2-7; D is uncertain. Trimming stripped 4 bases from V and 4 bases from J, with 15 bases between. Germline loops: CDR1 SGHRS, CDR2 YFSETQ. The CDR3 consists of 14 residues.

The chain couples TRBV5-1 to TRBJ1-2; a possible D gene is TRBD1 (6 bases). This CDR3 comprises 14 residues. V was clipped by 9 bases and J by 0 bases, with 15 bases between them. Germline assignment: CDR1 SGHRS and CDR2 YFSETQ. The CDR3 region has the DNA TGCGCCACCCGGACAGCCCTCACTAACTATGGCTACACCTTC. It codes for CATRTALTNYGYTF.

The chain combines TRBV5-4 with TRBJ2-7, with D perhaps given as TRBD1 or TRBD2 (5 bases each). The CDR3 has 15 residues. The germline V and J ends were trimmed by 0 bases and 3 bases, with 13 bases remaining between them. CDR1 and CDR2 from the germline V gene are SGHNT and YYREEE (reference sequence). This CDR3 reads CASSLGGLADYEQYF. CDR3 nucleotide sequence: TGTGCCAGCAGCTTGGGGGGGTTAGCAGACTACGAGCAGTACTTC.

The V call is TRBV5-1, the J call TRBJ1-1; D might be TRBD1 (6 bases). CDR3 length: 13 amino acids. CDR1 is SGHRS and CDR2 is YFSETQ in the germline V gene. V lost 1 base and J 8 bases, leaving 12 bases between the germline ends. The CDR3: CASSLRGRTEAFF. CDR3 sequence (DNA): TGCGCCAGCAGCTTGCGGGGGCGAACGGAAGCTTTCTTT.

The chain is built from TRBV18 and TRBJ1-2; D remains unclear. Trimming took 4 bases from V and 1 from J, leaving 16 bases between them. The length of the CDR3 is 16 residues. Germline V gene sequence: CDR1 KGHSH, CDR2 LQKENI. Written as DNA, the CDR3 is TGTGCCAGCTCACAAGGCAGCCGAATTTTTAACTATGGCTACACCTTC. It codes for CASSQGSRIFNYGYTF.

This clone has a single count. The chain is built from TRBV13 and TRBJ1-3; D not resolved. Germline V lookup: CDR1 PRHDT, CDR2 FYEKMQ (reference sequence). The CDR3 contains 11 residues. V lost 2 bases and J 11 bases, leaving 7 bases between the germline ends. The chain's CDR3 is CASSLKGSIYF. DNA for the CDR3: TGTGCCAGCAGCTTAAAGGGTTCCATATATTTT. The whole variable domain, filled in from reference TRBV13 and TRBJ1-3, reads AAGVIQSPRHLIKEKRETATLKCYPIPRHDTVYWYQQGPGQDPQFLISFYEKMQSDKGSIPDRFSAQQFSDYHSELNMSSLELGDSALYFCASSLKGSIYFGEGSWLTVV.

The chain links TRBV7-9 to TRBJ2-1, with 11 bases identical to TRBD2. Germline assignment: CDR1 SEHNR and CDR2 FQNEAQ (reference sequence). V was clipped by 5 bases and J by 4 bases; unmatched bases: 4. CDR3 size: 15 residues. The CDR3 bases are TGTGCCAGCAGCCTCACTAGCGGGGGTTACAATGAGCAGTTCTTC. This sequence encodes CASSLTSGGYNEQFF. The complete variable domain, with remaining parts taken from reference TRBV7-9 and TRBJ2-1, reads DTGVSQNPRHKITKRGQNVTFRCDPISEHNRLYWYRQTLGQGPEFLTYFQNEAQLEKSRLLSDRFSAERPKGSFSTLEIQRTEQGDSAMYLCASSLTSGGYNEQFFGPGTRLTVL.

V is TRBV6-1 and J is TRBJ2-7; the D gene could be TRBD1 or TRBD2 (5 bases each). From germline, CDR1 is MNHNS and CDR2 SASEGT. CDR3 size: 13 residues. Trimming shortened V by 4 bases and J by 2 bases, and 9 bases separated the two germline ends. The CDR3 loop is CASSVGRAYEQYF. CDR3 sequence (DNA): TGTGCCAGCAGTGTGGGGCGGGCCTACGAGCAGTACTTC.

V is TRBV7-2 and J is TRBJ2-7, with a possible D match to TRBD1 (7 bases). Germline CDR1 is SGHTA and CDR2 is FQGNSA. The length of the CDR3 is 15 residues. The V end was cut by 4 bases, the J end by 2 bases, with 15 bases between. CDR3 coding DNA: TGTGCCAGCAGCTCACAGGCGGGACAGCCCTACGAGCAGTACTTC. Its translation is CASSSQAGQPYEQYF.

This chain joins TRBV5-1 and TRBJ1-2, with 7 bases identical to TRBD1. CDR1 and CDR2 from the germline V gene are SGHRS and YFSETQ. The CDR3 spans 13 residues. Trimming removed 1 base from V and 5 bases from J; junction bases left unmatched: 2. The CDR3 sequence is CASSLRQGYGYTF. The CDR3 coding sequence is TGCGCCAGCAGCTTGAGACAGGGTTATGGCTACACCTTC.

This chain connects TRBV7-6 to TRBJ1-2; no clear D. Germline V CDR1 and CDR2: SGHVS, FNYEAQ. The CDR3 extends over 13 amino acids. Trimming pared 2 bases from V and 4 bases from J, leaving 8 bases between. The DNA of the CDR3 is TGTGCCAGCAGCTTACAGGCGTCCTATGGCTACACCTTC. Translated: CASSLQASYGYTF.

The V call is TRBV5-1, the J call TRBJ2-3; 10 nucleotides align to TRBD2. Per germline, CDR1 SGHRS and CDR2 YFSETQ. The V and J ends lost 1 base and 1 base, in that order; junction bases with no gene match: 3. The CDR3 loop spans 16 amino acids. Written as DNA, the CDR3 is TGCGCCAGCAGCTTGCTAGCGGGGGTCCGCACAGATACGCAGTATTTT. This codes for CASSLLAGVRTDTQYF.